This TCR beta chain was identified in a study of PD-L1 blockade in urothelial cancer. Study background: Previous chemotherapy exposure amounted to 0 to 3 regimens for patients.

V lost 5 bases, J lost 1 base, and 10 bases stayed unmatched. The CDR3 sequence is 17 residues long. Germline V gene lookup returns CDR1 SGHVS and CDR2 FQNEAQ. Repertoires were generated with immunoSEQ multiplex PCR, while TCRdb's copy carries only in-frame clones and drops some. The sample consists of tens of thousands of clones, more than 65% of them appearing once. Urothelial carcinoma in patients was locally advanced or metastatic. The sequenced sample was PBMCs, obtained around atezolizumab (anti-PD-L1) treatment. This receptor was identified in a man aged 70 or older with urothelial cancer. The genes are TRBV7-8 and TRBJ1-5; TRBD1 aligns across 8 bases. Written as DNA, the CDR3 is TGTGCCAGCAGCCTTAGTATCCAGGGGGCAAGCAATCAGCCCCAGCATTTT. Its protein is CASSLSIQGASNQPQHF.